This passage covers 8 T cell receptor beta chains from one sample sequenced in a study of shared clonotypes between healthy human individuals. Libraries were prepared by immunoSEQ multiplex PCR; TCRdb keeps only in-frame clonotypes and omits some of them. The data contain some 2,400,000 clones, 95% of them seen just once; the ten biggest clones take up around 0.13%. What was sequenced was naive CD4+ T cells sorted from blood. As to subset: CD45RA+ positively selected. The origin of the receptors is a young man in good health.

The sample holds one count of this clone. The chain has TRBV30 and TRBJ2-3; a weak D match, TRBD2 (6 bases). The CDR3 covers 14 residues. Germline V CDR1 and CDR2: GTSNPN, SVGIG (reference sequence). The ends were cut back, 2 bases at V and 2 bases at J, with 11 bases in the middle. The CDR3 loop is CAWSRGDHTDTQYF. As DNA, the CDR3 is TGTGCCTGGAGTCGCGGGGACCACACAGATACGCAGTATTTT.

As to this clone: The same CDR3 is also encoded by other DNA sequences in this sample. CDR3 in DNA: TGTGCCAGCAGCGTAGCGGGGGGAGCGAACACCGGGGAGCTGTTTTTT. This gives the protein CASSVAGGANTGELFF. The genes are TRBV9 and TRBJ2-2; 7 bases are a match to TRBD2. V shed 0 bases and J 0 bases; nucleotides not matched to a gene: 2. The CDR3 covers 16 residues. Germline CDR1 is SGDLS and CDR2 is YYNGEE.

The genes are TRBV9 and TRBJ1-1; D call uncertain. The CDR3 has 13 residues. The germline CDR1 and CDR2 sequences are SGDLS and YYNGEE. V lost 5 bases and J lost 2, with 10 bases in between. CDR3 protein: CASSRGFNTEAFF. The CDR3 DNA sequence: TGTGCCAGCAGTCGCGGTTTCAACACTGAAGCTTTCTTT.

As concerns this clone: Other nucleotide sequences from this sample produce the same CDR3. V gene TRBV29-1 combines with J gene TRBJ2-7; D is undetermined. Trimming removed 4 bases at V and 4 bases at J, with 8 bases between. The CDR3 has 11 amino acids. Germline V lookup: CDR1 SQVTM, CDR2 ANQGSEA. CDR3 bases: TGCAGCGTTGCAGGAACTTACGAGCAGTACTTC. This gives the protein CSVAGTYEQYF.

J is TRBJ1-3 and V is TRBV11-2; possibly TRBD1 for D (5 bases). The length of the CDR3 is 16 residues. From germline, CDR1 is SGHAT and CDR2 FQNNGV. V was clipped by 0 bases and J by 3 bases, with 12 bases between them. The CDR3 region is CASSLDSGVLGNTIYF. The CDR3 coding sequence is TGTGCCAGCAGCTTAGATTCGGGGGTCCTTGGAAACACCATATATTTT.

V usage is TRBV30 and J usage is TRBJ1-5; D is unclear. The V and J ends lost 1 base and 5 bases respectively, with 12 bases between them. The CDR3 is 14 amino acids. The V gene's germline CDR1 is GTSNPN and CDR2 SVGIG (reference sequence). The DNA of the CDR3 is TGTGCCTGGAGTGATCTATATTTGGATCAGCCCCAGCATTTT. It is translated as CAWSDLYLDQPQHF.

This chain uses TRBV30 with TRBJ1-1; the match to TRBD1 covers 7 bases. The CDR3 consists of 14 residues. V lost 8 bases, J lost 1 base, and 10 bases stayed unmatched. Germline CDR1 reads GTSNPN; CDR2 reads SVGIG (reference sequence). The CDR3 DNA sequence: TGTGCCGGGGGCCGGACAGGCTGGAACACTGAAGCTTTCTTT. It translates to CAGGRTGWNTEAFF.

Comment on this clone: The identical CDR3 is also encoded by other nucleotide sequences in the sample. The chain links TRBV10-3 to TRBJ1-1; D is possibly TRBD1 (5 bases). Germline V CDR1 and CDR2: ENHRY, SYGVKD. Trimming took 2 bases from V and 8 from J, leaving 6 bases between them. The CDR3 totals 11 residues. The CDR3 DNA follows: TGTGCCATCAGTGAGGGGGGGGAAGCTTTCTTT. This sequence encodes CAISEGGEAFF.